These 22 T cell receptor beta chains originate from one sample sequenced in a study of PD-1 blockade in classical Hodgkin lymphoma. Profiled with immunoSEQ multiplex PCR; TCRdb holds only in-frame clones, not every one. The table lists some 52,000 clones, roughly nine tenths of them singletons. Time point indicated: cycle 4 day 1 (C4D1), after less than 7 weeks of nivolumab. Following autologous stem cell transplantation, relapse occurred in every patient, and exposure to brentuximab vedotin varied. The sequences come from peripheral blood mononuclear cells (PBMCs), collected before the fourth cycle of nivolumab. These receptors originate from a human donor with classical Hodgkin lymphoma.

This chain links TRBV7-2 with TRBJ2-2; 13 bases fit TRBD2. CDR3 size: 17 residues. Germline V gene data show CDR1 as SGHTA and CDR2 as FQGNSA. Trimming removed 5 bases from V and 4 bases from J; junction bases left unmatched: 7. The chain's CDR3 is CASSAGLAGALTGELFF. In DNA, the CDR3 is TGTGCCAGCAGCGCAGGACTAGCGGGAGCCCTCACCGGGGAGCTGTTTTTT.

The chain links TRBV11-2 to TRBJ2-5; 7 bases align to TRBD1. CDR1 and CDR2 (germline): SGHAT, FQNNGV. This CDR3 has 16 residues. V was pared by 6 bases and J by 2 bases, with 12 bases of the junction left unmatched. CDR3 nucleotides: TGTGCCAGCAGGAACACCCTGGGACAGTCACAAGAGACCCAGTACTTC. The encoded protein is CASRNTLGQSQETQYF.

J is TRBJ2-7 and V is TRBV9, with 7 bases that match TRBD2. CDR1 SGDLS and CDR2 YYNGEE come from the germline V gene. CDR3 length equals 15 residues. V lost 2 bases, J lost 7 bases, and 12 bases stayed unmatched. CDR3 in amino acids: CASSVGTGGIREQYF. CDR3 bases: TGTGCCAGCAGCGTTGGGACGGGGGGAATACGGGAGCAGTACTTC.

This chain uses TRBV27 with TRBJ1-2; no firm D call. Germline values: CDR1 MNHEY, CDR2 SMNVEV (reference sequence). V lost 5 bases to trimming and J lost 4 bases, with 8 bases between them. This CDR3 is 12 amino acids long. CDR3 region: CASSHGSYGYTF. In DNA form, the CDR3 reads TGTGCCAGCAGTCACGGGAGCTATGGCTACACCTTC.

The chain combines TRBV19 with TRBJ1-5; D gene unclear. Germline CDR1 is LNHDA and CDR2 is SQIVND (reference sequence). Trimming removed 3 bases from V and 0 bases from J, with 9 bases in between. The length of the CDR3 is 15 residues. CDR3 in amino acids: CASSIRIDSNQPQHF. In DNA, the CDR3 is TGTGCCAGTAGTATCAGGATTGATAGCAATCAGCCCCAGCATTTT.

This sequence joins TRBV6-1 and TRBJ2-5, with no clear D. This CDR3 comprises 13 residues. V lost 6 bases to trimming and J lost 5 bases, with 13 bases between them. The germline CDR1 and CDR2 sequences are MNHNS and SASEGT. The DNA for the CDR3 is TGTGCCAGCAGGGGCTCCACCGGCGAGACCCAGTACTTC. It yields the protein CASRGSTGETQYF.

This chain joins TRBV28 and TRBJ2-1; 7 positions match TRBD1. Germline loops: CDR1 MDHEN, CDR2 SYDVKM. V lost 3 bases, J lost 4 bases, and 6 bases stayed unmatched. The CDR3 consists of 15 residues. This CDR3 is CASSFDGQAYNEQFF. The DNA for the CDR3 is TGTGCCAGCAGTTTTGACGGACAGGCGTACAATGAGCAGTTCTTC.

CDR3 sequence (DNA): TGTGCCAGCAGCTTAGCCGGACAGGGGAACACTGAAGCTTTCTTT. This codes for CASSLAGQGNTEAFF. This chain connects TRBV7-9 to TRBJ1-1; 8 nucleotides line up with TRBD1. Germline V lookup: CDR1 SEHNR, CDR2 FQNEAQ (reference sequence). The CDR3 has 15 residues. Trimming removed 0 bases from V and 1 base from J; junction bases left unmatched: 1. The variable domain in full, with the rest retrieved from reference TRBV7-9 and TRBJ1-1, is DTGVSQNPRHKITKRGQNVTFRCDPISEHNRLYWYRQTLGQGPEFLTYFQNEAQLEKSRLLSDRFSAERPKGSFSTLEIQRTEQGDSAMYLCASSLAGQGNTEAFFGQGTRLTVV.

This rearrangement joins TRBV6-5 to TRBJ2-1; D is unclear. Germline values: CDR1 MNHEY, CDR2 SVGAGI. The CDR3 has 12 residues. V lost 5 bases to trimming and J lost 3 bases, with 5 bases between them. The CDR3 bases are TGTGCCAGCAGTCGAAACTACAATGAGCAGTTCTTC. This translates into CASSRNYNEQFF.

This rearrangement joins TRBV9 to TRBJ2-1; 14 positions match TRBD2. The CDR3 consists of 16 residues. Germline V CDR1 and CDR2: SGDLS, YYNGEE. V shed 3 bases, J shed 7 bases, and the junction held 6 bases outside the gene matches. For the CDR3, the DNA is TGTGCCAGCAGCGAGAGACTAGCGGGGGGGCCAAATGAGCAGTTCTTC. Its protein is CASSERLAGGPNEQFF. Using reference TRBV9 and TRBJ2-1 for the parts outside the CDR3, the full variable domain is DSGVTQTPKHLITATGQRVTLRCSPRSGDLSVYWYQQSLDQGLQFLIQYYNGEERAKGNILERFSAQQFPDLHSELNLSSLELGDSALYFCASSERLAGGPNEQFFGPGTRLTVL.

The table lists this clone with a count of one. The genes are TRBV5-6 and TRBJ2-5, with TRBD1 matching over 7 bases. This CDR3 is built from 16 residues. Trimming at V came to 2 bases and at J to 0 bases, leaving 7 bases not matched to a gene. In germline, CDR1 is SGHDT, CDR2 YYEEEE. The CDR3 spells CASSFRGQWYQETQYF. In nucleotides, the CDR3 is TGTGCCAGCAGCTTTAGGGGACAGTGGTACCAAGAGACCCAGTACTTC.

V and J are TRBV9 and TRBJ2-3; tentatively, D is TRBD1 or TRBD2 (5 bases each). This CDR3 contains 14 residues. V was shortened by 3 bases and J by 5 bases, with 13 bases between the two germline ends. Germline values: CDR1 SGDLS, CDR2 YYNGEE. CDR3 coding DNA: TGTGCCAGCAGCGCCCGGGGCGGTTTAGATACGCAGTATTTT. It yields the protein CASSARGGLDTQYF.

This clone showed up just once. The J gene is TRBJ2-7, the V gene TRBV6-1; 7 bases are shared with TRBD1. CDR1 and CDR2 (germline): MNHNS, SASEGT. V shed 4 bases and J 0 bases; nucleotides not matched to a gene: 6. This CDR3 is built from 15 residues. CDR3 amino acids: CASSVSWDSSYEQYF. In nucleotides, the CDR3 is TGTGCCAGCAGTGTTTCATGGGACAGCTCCTACGAGCAGTACTTC.

The rearrangement links TRBV7-9 to TRBJ2-2; no reliable D call. The CDR3 consists of 13 residues. CDR1 and CDR2 (germline): SEHNR, FQNEAQ (reference sequence). V lost 4 bases, J lost 8 bases, and 11 bases lay in between. Here the CDR3 reads CASSSLVSGELFF. The CDR3 region has the DNA TGTGCCAGCAGCTCCCTTGTTTCGGGGGAGCTGTTTTTT.

The rearrangement links TRBV10-1 to TRBJ2-2; TRBD2 agrees at 14 bases. Germline values: CDR1 WNHNN, CDR2 SYGVQD (reference sequence). This CDR3 has 19 amino acids. V was pared by 3 bases and J by 8 bases, with 14 bases of the junction left unmatched. The CDR3 sequence is CASSESGTSGGLVPGELFF. The CDR3 DNA sequence: TGCGCCAGCAGTGAATCGGGGACTAGCGGGGGCCTGGTTCCGGGGGAGCTGTTTTTT.

With regard to this clone: The same CDR3 also results from other DNA sequences found in this sample. The V call is TRBV29-1, the J call TRBJ1-1, with 11 bases matching TRBD1. V dropped 6 bases and J dropped 5; count of bases not matched to a gene: 2. Germline V gene data show CDR1 as SQVTM and CDR2 as ANQGSEA. The CDR3 runs 12 residues. CDR3 bases: TGCAGCGTGGGACAGGGGGGGACTGAAGCTTTCTTT. It encodes CSVGQGGTEAFF. Full variable domain (rest looked up from reference TRBV29-1 and TRBJ1-1): SAVISQKPSRDICQRGTSLTIQCQVDSQVTMMFWYRQQPGQSLTLIATANQGSEATYESGFVIDKFPISRPNLTFSTLTVSNMSPEDSSIYLCSVGQGGTEAFFGQGTRLTVV.

V is TRBV28 and J is TRBJ2-1; D perhaps matches TRBD2 (6 bases). Germline CDR1 MDHEN, CDR2 SYDVKM. There are 14 residues in the CDR3. The V and J ends lost 5 bases and 9 bases respectively, with 17 bases between them. CDR3 sequence: CASSRTGEGSEQFF. The CDR3, as DNA: TGTGCCAGCAGTCGGACGGGAGAAGGGAGTGAGCAGTTCTTC.

CDR3: CASSPGRHNSPLHF. In nucleotides, the CDR3 is TGTGCCAGCAGCCCGGGCCGTCATAATTCACCCCTCCACTTT. This chain uses TRBV7-9 with TRBJ1-6; D remains unclear. V was shortened by 5 bases and J by 5 bases, with 10 bases between the two germline ends. Germline loops: CDR1 SEHNR, CDR2 FQNEAQ (reference sequence). The CDR3 is 14 amino acids.

The chain joins TRBV5-4 to TRBJ2-1; the match to TRBD2 covers 8 bases. CDR1 and CDR2 (germline): SGHNT, YYREEE (reference sequence). Unmatched junction bases numbered 3, after V lost 0 bases and J lost 4 bases. CDR3 size: 15 residues. The CDR3: CASSLEASGYNEQFF. The CDR3 DNA reads as TGTGCCAGCAGCTTGGAGGCTAGCGGGTACAATGAGCAGTTCTTC.

The chain carries TRBV5-1 and TRBJ2-5; either TRBD1 or TRBD2 may fit D (7 bases each). Germline loops: CDR1 SGHRS, CDR2 YFSETQ. CDR3 length: 11 residues. V lost 6 bases and J lost 7, with 10 bases in between. CDR3 coding DNA: TGCGCCAGCACCAGGGGGGGGACCCAGTACTTC. Protein product: CASTRGGTQYF.

This chain connects TRBV28 to TRBJ2-3, with D perhaps TRBD2 (6 bases). Germline V gene data show CDR1 as MDHEN and CDR2 as SYDVKM. CDR3 length: 15 residues. V was trimmed by 6 bases and J by 0 bases, leaving 13 bases between them. This CDR3 is CASRSLAISTDTQYF. CDR3 nucleotides: TGTGCCAGCAGGTCGCTAGCGATCAGCACAGATACGCAGTATTTT.

V usage is TRBV27 and J usage is TRBJ1-5; D call uncertain. V lost 5 bases and J lost 0, with 5 bases in between. CDR1 and CDR2 (germline): MNHEY, SMNVEV (reference sequence). The CDR3 is 13 amino acids. CDR3 sequence (DNA): TGTGCCAGCAGTCCCCTTAGCAATCAGCCCCAGCATTTT. Amino acids: CASSPLSNQPQHF.